This T cell receptor beta chain is drawn from a study of cytomegalovirus exposure and HLA in healthy donors. Study-wide points: The listing of roughly 160 TCR beta chains classed them as cytomegalovirus-associated. Later, TCR association rates were found to vary by HLA locus, highest for DRB1 and lowest for HLA-C.

With respect to this clone: The antigen remains undetermined.

It was with 60 Vbeta and 13 Jbeta primers that the PCR ran. The data were produced by immunoSEQ multiplex PCR, yet TCRdb's version contains in-frame clones alone and is incomplete. The data show roughly 200,000 clones, 79% seen once. V was pared by 0 bases and J by 0 bases, with 10 bases between. The CDR3 length is 16 residues. Per germline, CDR1 SGHRS and CDR2 YFSETQ. The chain joins TRBV5-1 to TRBJ2-1, with D possibly TRBD2 on 6 matching bases. The clonotype comes from a man in his fifties in good health and CMV-seronegative. Sequencing was done on a sample of PBMCs. CDR3 sequence reads: CASSLGDSSSYNEQFF. The CDR3 DNA follows: TGCGCCAGCAGCTTGGGGGACTCGAGCTCCTACAATGAGCAGTTCTTC. Together with reference TRBV5-1 and TRBJ2-1, the CDR3 gives the full variable domain: KAGVTQTPRYLIKTRGQQVTLSCSPISGHRSVSWYQQTPGQGLQFLFEYFSETQRNKGNFPGRFSGRQFSNSRSEMNVSTLELGDSALYLCASSLGDSSSYNEQFFGPGTRLTVL.